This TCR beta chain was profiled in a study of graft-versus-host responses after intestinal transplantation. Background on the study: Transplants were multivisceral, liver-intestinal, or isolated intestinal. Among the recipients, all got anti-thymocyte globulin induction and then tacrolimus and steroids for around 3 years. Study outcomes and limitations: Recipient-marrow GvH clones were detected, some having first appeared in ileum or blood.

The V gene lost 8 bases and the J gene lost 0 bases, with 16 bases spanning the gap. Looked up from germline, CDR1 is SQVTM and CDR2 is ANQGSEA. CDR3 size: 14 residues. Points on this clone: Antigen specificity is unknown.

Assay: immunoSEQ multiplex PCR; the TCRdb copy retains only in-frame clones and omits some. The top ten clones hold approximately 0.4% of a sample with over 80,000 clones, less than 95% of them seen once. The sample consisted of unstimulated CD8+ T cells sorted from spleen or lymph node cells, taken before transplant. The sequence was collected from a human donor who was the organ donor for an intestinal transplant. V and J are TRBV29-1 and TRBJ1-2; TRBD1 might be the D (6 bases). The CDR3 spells CSTRQALANYGYTF. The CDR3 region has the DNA TGCAGCACCCGACAGGCCCTAGCTAACTATGGCTACACCTTC.